This T cell receptor beta chain was captured in a study of T cell repertoires in cytomegalovirus infection. Findings of the study overall: Clonotype analysis showed dominance of the ex vivo response by HLA-C-restricted CMV-specific TCR beta clonotypes.

TCRdb processed the reads anew with MiXCR; each CDR3 protein has one entry. Of 150,000 to 200,000 distinct CDR3 sequences in the sample, approximately 14% were seen once. This clonotype showed up many times. As yet, its antigen is unknown. V lost 5 bases and J lost 3, with 14 bases in between. CDR3 length equals 15 residues. The germline gives CDR1 SGHTA, CDR2 FQGNSA. The chain joins TRBV7-2 to TRBJ2-1, with a tentative D call TRBD2 (6 bases). The TCR sequence derives from a human donor in good health (CMV status not recorded). Some clones in this sample may be carry-over from other donors' samples. Sequencing was performed on PBMCs. CDR3 sequence reads: CASSPEGLIYNEQFF. In DNA form, the CDR3 reads TGTGCCAGCAGCCCCGAGGGACTTATCTACAATGAGCAGTTCTTC.